The 20 T cell receptor beta chains below come from one sample, sequenced in a study of blood T cell repertoires in COVID-19. Repertoires were generated with immunoSEQ multiplex PCR, while TCRdb's copy carries only in-frame clones and drops some. The top ten hold roughly 3% of the sample, which has 150,000 to 200,000 clones, approximately 89% seen once. Sequencing was done on a sample of peripheral blood. The receptor source for this set is a man aged 70-80 years with acute or convalescent COVID-19.

The CDR3 DNA sequence: TGTGCCAGCAGTCTCCGGACTGGTGGGCAGTACTTC. Translated, it gives CASSLRTGGQYF. The rearrangement uses TRBV27 and TRBJ2-7, with D tentatively TRBD2 (5 bases). V lost 5 bases to trimming and J lost 9 bases, with 14 bases between them. Germline CDR1 is MNHEY and CDR2 is SMNVEV (reference sequence). The CDR3 runs 12 residues.

This chain uses TRBV12-3 or TRBV12-4 with TRBJ2-5; D remains unclear. The V gene lost 2 bases and the J gene lost 2 bases, with 6 bases spanning the gap. CDR3 size: 13 residues. CDR3 residues: CASSLSAQETQYF. The CDR3 coding sequence is TGTGCCAGCAGTTTATCAGCGCAAGAGACCCAGTACTTC.

DNA for the CDR3: TGCGCCAGCGTCCCCCTAGGGAGCTCCTACGAGCAGTACTTC. It is translated as CASVPLGSSYEQYF. The chain couples TRBV10-2 to TRBJ2-7; D is perhaps TRBD2 (5 bases). Germline-derived CDR1 and CDR2 are WSHSY and SAAADI. CDR3 length: 14 amino acids. Deletions cut 8 bases from V and 0 bases from J, with 14 bases between.

The V call is TRBV5-1, the J call TRBJ2-2; tentative D call: TRBD1 (6 bases). V dropped 4 bases and J dropped 5 bases, with 12 bases sitting between them. CDR1 and CDR2 from the germline V gene are SGHRS and YFSETQ. This CDR3 is 14 amino acids long. CDR3 region: CASSPTGGTGELFF. The CDR3 nucleotides read TGCGCCAGCAGCCCGACAGGTGGAACCGGGGAGCTGTTTTTT.

This clone was seen just once. The DNA of the CDR3 is TGTGCCAGCAGCCGCGGCGGCTCTCAGCCCCAGCATTTT. Amino acid sequence: CASSRGGSQPQHF. The genes are TRBV12-3 or TRBV12-4 and TRBJ1-5; D not resolved. CDR3 length: 13 residues. V was cut by 6 bases and J by 6 bases, with 12 bases left in between.

This sequence joins TRBV2 and TRBJ2-7; 8 nucleotides agree with TRBD1. V shed 10 bases, J shed 6 bases, and the junction held 8 bases outside the gene matches. Per germline, CDR1 SNHLY and CDR2 FYNNEI. This CDR3 is 12 amino acids long. The CDR3 protein is CATGTGFSEQYF. The CDR3 DNA is TGTGCCACCGGGACAGGCTTCTCCGAGCAGTACTTC.

The genes are TRBV3-1 (or the pseudogene TRBV3-2) and TRBJ1-1; D possibly corresponds to TRBD1 (6 bases). V dropped 4 bases and J dropped 5 bases, with 11 bases sitting between them. The CDR3 totals 13 residues. CDR1 is LGHDT and CDR2 is YNNKEL in the germline V gene (reference sequence). CDR3 sequence: CASSPGGVTEAFF. CDR3 sequence (DNA): TGTGCCAGCAGCCCGGGGGGCGTAACTGAAGCTTTCTTT.

The chain has TRBV13 and TRBJ2-1, with 16 nucleotides matching TRBD2. The CDR3 loop spans 18 amino acids. Germline loops: CDR1 PRHDT, CDR2 FYEKMQ (reference sequence). J lost 7 bases, V lost 5 bases, and 11 bases had no gene match. The CDR3 reads CASSQGLAGGPWLNEQFF. The CDR3 nucleotides read TGTGCCAGCAGCCAGGGACTAGCGGGAGGGCCGTGGTTGAATGAGCAGTTCTTC.

The chain couples TRBV7-7 to TRBJ1-2, with D unresolved. This CDR3 contains 16 residues. The germline V gene has CDR1 SSHAT and CDR2 FNYEAQ (reference sequence). The CDR3 here is CARLAATNFGNYGYTF. DNA of the CDR3: TGTGCTAGATTGGCAGCCACTAATTTCGGGAACTATGGCTACACCTTC.

The CDR3 region has the DNA TGTGCCAGCTCACCAATTGACACCACAGATACGCAGTATTTT. Residues: CASSPIDTTDTQYF. The V call is TRBV18, the J call TRBJ2-3; unclear D gene. V lost 2 bases, J lost 2 bases, and 8 bases lay in between. This CDR3 spans 14 amino acids. Germline loops: CDR1 KGHSH, CDR2 LQKENI. Full variable domain (missing parts from reference TRBV18 and TRBJ2-3): NAGVMQNPRHLVRRRGQEARLRCSPMKGHSHVYWYRQLPEEGLKFMVYLQKENIIDESGMPKERFSAEFPKEGPSILRIQQVVRGDSAAYFCASSPIDTTDTQYFGPGTRLTVL.

This chain connects TRBV18 to TRBJ2-2; TRBD1 aligns across 7 bases. The germline gives CDR1 KGHSH, CDR2 LQKENI. This CDR3 has 15 amino acids. With 2 bases clipped from V and 9 bases from J, the junction kept 9 bases outside the gene matches. The CDR3 sequence is CASSPRQGLRRELFF. The CDR3 DNA reads TGTGCCAGCTCACCAAGACAGGGCTTAAGGAGGGAGCTGTTTTTT.

The chain employs TRBV9 and TRBJ2-2; 8 nucleotides match TRBD2. V gave up 3 bases and J gave up 1 base; unmatched junction bases: 5. Germline V gene sequence: CDR1 SGDLS, CDR2 YYNGEE. This CDR3 is 16 amino acids long. Written as DNA, the CDR3 is TGTGCCAGCAGCGAAGGGACTAGTAGGAACACCGGGGAGCTGTTTTTT. Its protein product is CASSEGTSRNTGELFF.

The rearrangement uses TRBV28 and TRBJ2-7, with 7 positions matching TRBD1. This CDR3 spans 15 amino acids. The trim removed 4 bases at V and 1 base at J, leaving 7 bases unmatched. The germline gives CDR1 MDHEN, CDR2 SYDVKM. CDR3 DNA sequence: TGTGCCAGCAGTTCCCCGGGACAGATATCCTACGAGCAGTACTTC. Amino acids: CASSSPGQISYEQYF.

This clone was seen only a few times. This rearrangement joins TRBV7-9 to TRBJ2-2; maybe TRBD2 (6 bases). The germline gives CDR1 SEHNR, CDR2 FQNEAQ (reference sequence). CDR3 size: 15 residues. Deletions cut 8 bases from V and 1 base from J, with 14 bases between. The CDR3 sequence: CASRGSGQNTGELFF. Here the CDR3 DNA reads TGTGCCAGCCGCGGCAGCGGGCAGAACACCGGGGAGCTGTTTTTT.

The DNA for the CDR3 is TGTGCCAGCAGCTCTGGCGTGGCCCAACGGAGTAGGGAGCAGTACTTC. It yields the protein CASSSGVAQRSREQYF. The chain combines TRBV9 with TRBJ2-7, with unresolved D. CDR3 length: 16 amino acids. Germline V gives CDR1 SGDLS, CDR2 YYNGEE. Trimming pared 4 bases from V and 7 bases from J, leaving 24 bases between.

The rearrangement uses TRBV6-5 and TRBJ2-7, with 9 nucleotides matching TRBD1. The trim removed 5 bases at V and 6 bases at J, leaving 11 bases unmatched. The CDR3 totals 15 residues. Per germline, CDR1 MNHEY and CDR2 SVGAGI. DNA for the CDR3: TGTGCCAGCAGTCGCAGGTCGGGACAGGGAGGCGAGCAGTACTTC. Translation: CASSRRSGQGGEQYF.

The rearrangement joins TRBV2 to TRBJ1-2; TRBD1 matches 9 bases. The ends lost 6 bases at V and 6 bases at J; junction bases unmatched: 8. Germline V lookup: CDR1 SNHLY, CDR2 FYNNEI. The CDR3 is made up of 14 amino acids. CDR3 bases: TGTGCCAGCAGCTCACAGGGGGCTCGAGATGGCTACACCTTC. It yields the protein CASSSQGARDGYTF.

CDR3 sequence: CASSSGRSPAEGIVNEQFF. The CDR3 nucleotides read TGCGCCAGCAGCTCCGGCCGATCTCCAGCGGAGGGCATTGTTAATGAGCAGTTCTTC. The genes are TRBV5-1 and TRBJ2-1, with D possibly matching TRBD2 (6 bases). Trimming took 3 bases from V and 7 from J, leaving 29 bases between them. The CDR3 loop spans 19 amino acids. Germline CDR1 is SGHRS and CDR2 is YFSETQ.

This clone was seen a few times. The chain links TRBV5-6 to TRBJ1-4, with D unresolved. The CDR3 extends over 15 amino acids. Germline CDR1 SGHDT, CDR2 YYEEEE. Deletions cut 4 bases from V and 4 bases from J, with 14 bases between. The CDR3 DNA is TGTGCCAGCAGCCGGCGAGGGTTAGGTAATGAAAAACTGTTTTTT. This translates into CASSRRGLGNEKLFF.

The chain has TRBV27 and TRBJ1-6; tentatively, D is TRBD1 (5 bases). The CDR3 spans 13 residues. Germline CDR1 reads MNHEY; CDR2 reads SMNVEV (reference sequence). V was trimmed by 2 bases and J by 9 bases, leaving 8 bases between them. Here the CDR3 DNA reads TGTGCCAGCAGTTTAGGCAGGGCTTCACCCCTCCACTTT. Residues: CASSLGRASPLHF.